The TCR beta chain under discussion was sequenced for a study of T cells after yellow fever vaccination. Study information: Fractions of low cell number were prepared using SMART-Seq v4 Ultra Low Input. Study results and limitations: Most clones from primary vaccination resurfaced after the booster (nearly 97% CD4, around 90% CD8).

Generation of TCR cDNA used 5'RACE template switching (which added a universal primer site and UMIs). TCRdb reanalysed the 5' RACE reads using MiXCR and keeps one entry per CDR3 protein. The data contain around 310,000 distinct CDR3 sequences, 3% to 4.5% of them seen just once; the ten biggest clones take up roughly a quarter. This clonotype has a count of ten or more. Its specificity is not known. Trimming shortened V by 3 bases and J by 4 bases, and 9 bases separated the two germline ends. Germline CDR1 and CDR2: LNHDA and SQIVND (reference sequence). CDR3 size: 13 residues. This TCR was sampled from a man younger than 35 who received the YFV17D yellow fever vaccine. The chain is built from TRBV19 and TRBJ1-1; D ambiguous. Sequenced material: PBMCs, taken 5 days after the yellow fever booster vaccination. CDR3 nucleotides: TGTGCCAGTAGTATTAGAGGAGTCACTGAAGCTTTCTTT. This gives the protein CASSIRGVTEAFF. The whole variable domain, filled in from reference TRBV19 and TRBJ1-1, reads DGGITQSPKYLFRKEGQNVTLSCEQNLNHDAMYWYRQDPGQGLRLIYYSQIVNDFQKGDIAEGYSVSREKKESFPLTVTSAQKNPTAFYLCASSIRGVTEAFFGQGTRLTVV.